This T cell receptor (beta chain) was sequenced for a study of cytomegalovirus exposure and HLA in healthy donors. Concerning this clone: Antigen unknown.

The CDR3 has 14 residues. The V gene's germline CDR1 is MNHEY and CDR2 SVGAGI. The V end was cut by 2 bases, the J end by 7 bases, with 12 bases between. The study ran its PCR with 60 Vbeta and 13 Jbeta primers. Sequencing used immunoSEQ multiplex PCR; TCRdb keeps in-frame clones, though not all of them. This table has around 98,000 clones, more than 75% appearing once. Findings of the study overall: Researchers catalogued 150 or so TCR beta chains as cytomegalovirus-associated.

The V call is TRBV6-5, the J call TRBJ1-5; weak D call: TRBD1 (5 bases). The sequence came from a human donor in good health. Sequenced sample: PBMCs. CDR3 residues: CASSYGPRGQPQHF. CDR3 in DNA: TGTGCCAGCAGTTACGGCCCTCGGGGGCAGCCCCAGCATTTT.